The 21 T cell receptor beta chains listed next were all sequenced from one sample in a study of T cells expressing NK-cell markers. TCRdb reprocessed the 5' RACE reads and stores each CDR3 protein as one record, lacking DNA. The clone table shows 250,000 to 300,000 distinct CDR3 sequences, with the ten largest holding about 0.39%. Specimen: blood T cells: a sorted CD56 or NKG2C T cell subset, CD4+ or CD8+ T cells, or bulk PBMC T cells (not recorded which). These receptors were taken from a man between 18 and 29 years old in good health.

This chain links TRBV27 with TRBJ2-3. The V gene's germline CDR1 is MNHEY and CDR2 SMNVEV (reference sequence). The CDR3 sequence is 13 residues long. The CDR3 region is CASRSLGTDTQYF.

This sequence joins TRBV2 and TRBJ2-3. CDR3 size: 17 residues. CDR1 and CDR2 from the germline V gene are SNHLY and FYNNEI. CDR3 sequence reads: CASSMMLRHLSTDTQYF. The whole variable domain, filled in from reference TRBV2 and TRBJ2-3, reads EPEVTQTPSHQVTQMGQEVILRCVPISNHLYFYWYRQILGQKVEFLVSFYNNEISEKSEIFDDQFSVERPDGSNFTLKIRSTKLEDSAMYFCASSMMLRHLSTDTQYFGPGTRLTVL.

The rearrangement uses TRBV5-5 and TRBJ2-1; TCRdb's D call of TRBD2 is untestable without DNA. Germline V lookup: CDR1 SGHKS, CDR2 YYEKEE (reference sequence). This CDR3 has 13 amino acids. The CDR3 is CASSLATGAEQFF.

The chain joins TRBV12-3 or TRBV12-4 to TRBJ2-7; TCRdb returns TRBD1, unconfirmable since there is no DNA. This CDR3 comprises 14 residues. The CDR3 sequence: CASKPGTALGEQYF.

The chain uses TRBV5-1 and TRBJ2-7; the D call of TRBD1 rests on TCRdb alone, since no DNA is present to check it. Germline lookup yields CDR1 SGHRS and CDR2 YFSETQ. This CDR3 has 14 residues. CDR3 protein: CASSAGQDAYEQYF.

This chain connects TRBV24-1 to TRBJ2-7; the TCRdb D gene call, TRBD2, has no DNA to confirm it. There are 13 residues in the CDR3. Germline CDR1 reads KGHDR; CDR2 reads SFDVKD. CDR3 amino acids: CATSTSGTYEQYF.

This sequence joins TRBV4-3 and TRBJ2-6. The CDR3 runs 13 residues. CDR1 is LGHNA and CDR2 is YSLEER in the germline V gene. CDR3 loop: CASSQGIGTDLTF.

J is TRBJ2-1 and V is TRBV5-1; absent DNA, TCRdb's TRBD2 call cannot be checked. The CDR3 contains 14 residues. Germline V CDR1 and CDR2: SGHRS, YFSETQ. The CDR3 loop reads CASSQTRWANEQFF.

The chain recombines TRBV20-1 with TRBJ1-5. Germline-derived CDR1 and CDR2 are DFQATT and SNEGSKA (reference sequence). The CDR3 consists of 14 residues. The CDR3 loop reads CSALGRGGNQPQHF.

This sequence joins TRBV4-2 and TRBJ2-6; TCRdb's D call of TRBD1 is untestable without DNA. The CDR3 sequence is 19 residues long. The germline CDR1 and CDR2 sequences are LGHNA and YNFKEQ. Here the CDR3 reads CASSQVAGIGLSGANVLTF.

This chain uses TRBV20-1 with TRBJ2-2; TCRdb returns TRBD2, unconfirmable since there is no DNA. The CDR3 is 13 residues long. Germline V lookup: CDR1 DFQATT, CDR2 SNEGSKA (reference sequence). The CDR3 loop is CSARLAEGGELFF.

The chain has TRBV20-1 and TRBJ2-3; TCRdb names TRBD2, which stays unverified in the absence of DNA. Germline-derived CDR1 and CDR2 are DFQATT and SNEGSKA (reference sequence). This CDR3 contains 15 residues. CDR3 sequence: CSASGRAYRTDTQYF.

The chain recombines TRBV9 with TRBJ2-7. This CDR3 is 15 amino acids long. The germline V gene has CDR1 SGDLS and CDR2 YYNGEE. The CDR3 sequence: CASSVAFGLLDEQYF. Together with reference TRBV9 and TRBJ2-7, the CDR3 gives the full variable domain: DSGVTQTPKHLITATGQRVTLRCSPRSGDLSVYWYQQSLDQGLQFLIQYYNGEERAKGNILERFSAQQFPDLHSELNLSSLELGDSALYFCASSVAFGLLDEQYFGPGTRLTVT.

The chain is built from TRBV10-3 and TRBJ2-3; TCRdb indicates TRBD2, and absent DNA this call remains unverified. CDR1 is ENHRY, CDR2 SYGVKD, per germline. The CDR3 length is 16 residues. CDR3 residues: CAIRGSGGIVPDTQYF.

CDR3 protein: CASSPSDRGHGHEQFF. The rearrangement joins TRBV7-2 to TRBJ2-1; the D gene TCRdb calls, TRBD1, cannot be checked with no DNA. The CDR3 has 16 residues. The germline V gene encodes CDR1 SGHTA and CDR2 FQGNSA. The whole variable domain, filled in from reference TRBV7-2 and TRBJ2-1, reads GAGVSQSPSNKVTEKGKDVELRCDPISGHTALYWYRQSLGQGLEFLIYFQGNSAPDKSGLPSDRFSAERTGGSVSTLTIQRTQQEDSAVYLCASSPSDRGHGHEQFFGPGTRLTVL.

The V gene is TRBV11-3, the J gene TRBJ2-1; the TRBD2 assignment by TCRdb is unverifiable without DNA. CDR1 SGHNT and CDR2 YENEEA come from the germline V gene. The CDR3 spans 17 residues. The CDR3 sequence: CASSAERDSSSYNEQFF.

CDR3 amino acids: CASSPQGTDGYTF. The chain links TRBV18 to TRBJ1-2; absent DNA, TCRdb's TRBD1 call cannot be checked. Germline V gives CDR1 KGHSH, CDR2 LQKENI. CDR3 length: 13 residues.

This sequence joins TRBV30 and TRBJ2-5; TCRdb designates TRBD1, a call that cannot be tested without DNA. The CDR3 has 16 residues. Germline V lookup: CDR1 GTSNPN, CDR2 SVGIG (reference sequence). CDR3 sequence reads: CAWTPTGTGIEETQYF.

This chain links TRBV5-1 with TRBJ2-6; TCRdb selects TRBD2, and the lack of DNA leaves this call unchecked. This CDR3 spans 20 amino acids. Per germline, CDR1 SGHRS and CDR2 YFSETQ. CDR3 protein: CASSHIGVLAGVSGANVLTF. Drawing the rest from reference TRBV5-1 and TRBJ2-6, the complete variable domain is KAGVTQTPRYLIKTRGQQVTLSCSPISGHRSVSWYQQTPGQGLQFLFEYFSETQRNKGNFPGRFSGRQFSNSRSEMNVSTLELGDSALYLCASSHIGVLAGVSGANVLTFGAGSRLTVL.

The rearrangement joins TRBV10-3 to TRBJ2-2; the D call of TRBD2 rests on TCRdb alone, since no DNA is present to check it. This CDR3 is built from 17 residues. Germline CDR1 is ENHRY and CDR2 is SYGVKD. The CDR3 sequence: CAISDQTSGRNTGELFF.

CDR3 residues: CASNIPDQGRGTQYF. V and J are TRBV7-9 and TRBJ2-5; TCRdb picks TRBD1, but there is no DNA to check that call. The CDR3 covers 15 residues. Germline loops: CDR1 SEHNR, CDR2 FQNEAQ (reference sequence).